This is a list of T cell receptor beta chains from one sample in a study of OX40 agonist ivuxolimab in advanced cancers. Libraries were prepared by immunoSEQ multiplex PCR; TCRdb keeps only in-frame clonotypes and omits some of them. The table has 60,000 to 70,000 clones, approximately 80% seen once. This sample comprised CD4+ or CD8+ T cells sorted from blood, obtained in a trial of the OX40 agonist ivuxolimab. The receptors originated from an adult with an advanced solid tumor such as melanoma, head and neck, liver or kidney cancer. The CDR3 runs from the conserved cysteine through the conserved F or W. A D gene is named only where the DNA matches it firmly. Clone size is given for some rows only: seen once, a few or many times, or a class if the clone is expanded.

D | size | J | V | CDR3 | DNA
TRBD1 | . | TRBJ1-3 | TRBV6-6 | CASSLQGNSGNTIYF | TGTGCCAGCAGCCTACAGGGGAACTCTGGAAACACCATATATTTT
. | few | TRBJ1-2 | TRBV27 | CASSLVPPGYYGYTF | TGTGCCAGCAGTTTGGTTCCCCCAGGGTACTATGGCTACACCTTC
. | . | TRBJ1-5 | TRBV6-5 | CASSYHRGVDQPQHF | TGTGCCAGCAGTTATCATAGGGGAGTTGATCAGCCCCAGCATTTT
TRBD1 | . | TRBJ1-2 | TRBV30 | CAWSVAGGYYGYTF | TGTGCCTGGAGTGTGGCAGGGGGCTACTATGGCTACACCTTC
TRBD2 | . | TRBJ2-5 | TRBV6-6 | CASSYGAGGPETQYF | TGTGCCAGCAGTTACGGAGCGGGGGGGCCGGAGACCCAGTACTTC
TRBD1 | . | TRBJ1-1 | TRBV6-5 | CASSYPGGANTEAFF | TGTGCCAGCAGTTACCCAGGGGGCGCGAACACTGAAGCTTTCTTT
TRBD2 | . | TRBJ2-5 | TRBV4-3 | CASGRTSGRMETQYF | TGCGCCAGCGGCAGGACTAGCGGGAGGATGGAGACCCAGTACTTC
. | few | TRBJ2-2 | TRBV4-2 | CASSQVMNTGELFF | TGTGCCAGCAGCCAAGTTATGAACACCGGGGAGCTGTTTTTT
TRBD1 | . | TRBJ1-1 | TRBV28 | CASSLRRQGNTEAFF | TGTGCCAGCAGTTTGCGTCGACAGGGGAACACTGAAGCTTTCTTT
. | . | TRBJ1-6 | TRBV14 | CASSQGAFSSPLHF | TGTGCCAGCAGCCAAGGGGCTTTCTCTTCACCCCTCCACTTT
TRBD1 | once | TRBJ2-7 | TRBV4-1 | CASSQVRGRQRDRGHEQYF | TGCGCCAGCAGCCAAGTAAGGGGCCGACAGCGGGACAGGGGCCACGAGCAGTACTTC